The entry below describes one T cell receptor beta chain. These data are taken from a study of circulating and synovial CD4+ cells in juvenile arthritis. Repertoires were generated with immunoSEQ multiplex PCR, while TCRdb's copy carries only in-frame clones and drops some. The sample has over 30,000 clones; about 95% are singletons. The CDR3 length is 16 residues. V lost 3 bases, J lost 4 bases, and 5 bases stayed unmatched. CDR1 is MDHEN, CDR2 SYDVKM, per germline. Sequenced sample: CD4+ T cells from blood. The rearrangement joins TRBV28 to TRBJ2-5, with 13 bases identical to TRBD2. The TCR originated in a human donor with juvenile idiopathic arthritis. The CDR3 loop is CASSFTSGGAGETQYF. In DNA form, the CDR3 reads TGTGCCAGCAGTTTCACTAGCGGGGGGGCCGGAGAGACCCAGTACTTC.